Listed here are 29 T cell receptor beta chains from one sample, sequenced in a study of T cell responses to AZD1222 COVID-19 vaccine. Measured with immunoSEQ multiplex PCR; TCRdb has only the in-frame clones, and not every one. The repertoire holds about 120,000 clones, with roughly 87% as singletons. Sequencing used peripheral blood, obtained on day 0 of AZD1222 vaccination. These receptor sequences come from an adult in good health.

The chain links TRBV28 to TRBJ2-3, with 8 bases that match TRBD1. The length of the CDR3 is 16 residues. Germline V gene data show CDR1 as MDHEN and CDR2 as SYDVKM. The V gene end was trimmed by 6 bases and the J gene end by 2 bases; junction bases not matched to a gene: 10. Written as DNA, the CDR3 is TGTGCCAGCAGCCCCGGACAGGGCTCTTCCACAGATACGCAGTATTTT. Protein sequence: CASSPGQGSSTDTQYF. Filled out from reference TRBV28 and TRBJ2-3, the complete variable domain reads DVKVTQSSRYLVKRTGEKVFLECVQDMDHENMFWYRQDPGLGLRLIYFSYDVKMKEKGDIPEGYSVSREKKERFSLILESASTNQTSMYLCASSPGQGSSTDTQYFGPGTRLTVL.

This clone came up once. The gene calls are TRBV30 and TRBJ1-5, with 8 bases identical to TRBD1. J gave up 5 bases and V 0 bases, and 3 bases lay outside the gene matches. Germline CDR1 and CDR2: GTSNPN and SVGIG (reference sequence). The CDR3 loop spans 14 amino acids. The CDR3 DNA is TGTGCCTGGAGTGTACAGGGGGGGGATCAGCCCCAGCATTTT. Its protein product is CAWSVQGGDQPQHF.

The chain is built from TRBV6-1 and TRBJ2-3, with 8 nucleotides matching TRBD1. V was clipped by 3 bases and J by 1 base; unmatched bases: 6. The germline CDR1 and CDR2 sequences are MNHNS and SASEGT. This CDR3 spans 16 amino acids. The CDR3 loop is CASSEAPGQGTDTQYF. In DNA form, the CDR3 reads TGTGCCAGCAGTGAGGCACCGGGACAGGGCACAGATACGCAGTATTTT.

This chain's CDR3 is CASSLWALAGGPGELFF. The CDR3 nucleotides are TGTGCCAGCAGTTTATGGGCACTAGCGGGAGGGCCCGGGGAGCTGTTTTTT. The rearrangement uses TRBV28 and TRBJ2-2, with TRBD2 matching over 13 bases. Germline V gives CDR1 MDHEN, CDR2 SYDVKM. This CDR3 region has 17 residues. The V and J ends lost 0 bases and 6 bases, in that order; junction bases with no gene match: 4.

The genes are TRBV7-2 and TRBJ1-2, with D maybe TRBD1 (5 bases). Germline values: CDR1 SGHTA, CDR2 FQGNSA. V lost 8 bases to trimming and J lost 0 bases, with 10 bases between them. This CDR3 is built from 13 residues. CDR3: CASSGTSNYGYTF. CDR3 DNA: TGTGCCAGCTCAGGGACGTCTAACTATGGCTACACCTTC.

The J gene is TRBJ1-1, the V gene TRBV5-1; D uncertain. The germline V gene has CDR1 SGHRS and CDR2 YFSETQ. The CDR3 is 15 residues long. The ends were cut back, 5 bases at V and 0 bases at J, with 14 bases in the middle. CDR3 residues: CASSWSGSMNTEAFF. The CDR3 DNA follows: TGCGCCAGCAGTTGGAGTGGCTCCATGAACACTGAAGCTTTCTTT.

V and J are TRBV28 and TRBJ1-2, with 9 bases matching TRBD1. The germline gives CDR1 MDHEN, CDR2 SYDVKM. V dropped 7 bases and J dropped 8; count of bases not matched to a gene: 17. This CDR3 is built from 16 residues. CDR3 amino acids: CASTQIRIGQGRGYTF. DNA for the CDR3: TGTGCCAGCACACAAATCAGGATCGGACAGGGGAGAGGCTACACCTTC.

V is TRBV15 and J is TRBJ1-1; weak D call: TRBD1 (6 bases). CDR1 LNHNV and CDR2 YYDKDF come from the germline V gene (reference sequence). The V end lost 2 bases, the J end lost 9 bases, and 10 bases lay between the germline ends. The CDR3 is 12 residues long. The CDR3 region is CATSRSRDKAFF. Here the CDR3 DNA reads TGTGCCACCAGCAGATCCCGGGACAAAGCTTTCTTT.

The rearrangement uses TRBV3-1 (or the pseudogene TRBV3-2) and TRBJ2-7, with D possibly being TRBD2 (6 bases). CDR1 and CDR2 from the germline V gene are LGHDT and YNNKEL (reference sequence). V gave up 3 bases and J gave up 7 bases, with 19 bases separating them. This CDR3 spans 15 amino acids. For the CDR3, the DNA is TGTGCCAGCAGCCATGCGAACCCCGGTGCGGGGGAGCAGTACTTC. This gives the protein CASSHANPGAGEQYF.

V is TRBV19 and J is TRBJ1-5, with D possibly being TRBD1 (6 bases). V lost 5 bases, J lost 0 bases, and 14 bases lay in between. The length of the CDR3 is 16 residues. The V gene's germline CDR1 is LNHDA and CDR2 SQIVND (reference sequence). CDR3: CASSPRQEYSNQPQHF. Written as DNA, the CDR3 is TGTGCCAGTAGTCCTCGACAGGAGTATAGCAATCAGCCCCAGCATTTT.

This rearrangement joins TRBV3-1 (or the pseudogene TRBV3-2) to TRBJ1-1, with D perhaps matching TRBD1 (6 bases). CDR3 length: 15 residues. Trimming took off 4 bases at V and 0 bases at J, with 12 bases between the two ends. CDR1 and CDR2 (germline): LGHDT, YNNKEL (reference sequence). CDR3 sequence (DNA): TGTGCCAGCAGCCGACGGGACAACTTGAACACTGAAGCTTTCTTT. As protein: CASSRRDNLNTEAFF.

This clone was picked up one time. The CDR3 bases are TGCGCCAGCAGCTTTACGCTCCAGACTAGCACCCAAGAGACCCAGTACTTC. Protein sequence: CASSFTLQTSTQETQYF. The V call is TRBV5-1, the J call TRBJ2-5; 7 bases map to TRBD2. Germline loops: CDR1 SGHRS, CDR2 YFSETQ. The length of the CDR3 is 17 residues. V trimming: 2 bases; J trimming: 1 base; junction bases outside the gene matches: 11.

The rearrangement joins TRBV11-1 to TRBJ1-5, with D possibly matching TRBD1 (5 bases). Germline V gene data show CDR1 as SGHAT and CDR2 as FQDESV (reference sequence). The CDR3 runs 12 residues. The V end was cut by 5 bases, the J end by 8 bases, with 10 bases between. The CDR3 DNA sequence: TGTGCCAGCAGCAATGGGGGAAAGCCCCAGCATTTT. Encoded protein: CASSNGGKPQHF.

This chain links TRBV29-1 with TRBJ2-5; D perhaps matches TRBD1 (6 bases). Trimming took 4 bases from V and 2 from J, leaving 11 bases between them. The germline gives CDR1 SQVTM, CDR2 ANQGSEA. The CDR3 spans 13 residues. The CDR3 protein is CSVAGQGQETQYF. The CDR3 bases are TGCAGCGTTGCAGGCCAGGGGCAAGAGACCCAGTACTTC.

V gene TRBV5-1 combines with J gene TRBJ2-3, with 8 bases aligning to TRBD2. The CDR3 contains 16 residues. Germline-derived CDR1 and CDR2 are SGHRS and YFSETQ. V lost 4 bases, J lost 3 bases, and 10 bases stayed unmatched. CDR3 region: CASSQGRGALTDTQYF. For the CDR3, the DNA is TGCGCCAGCAGCCAAGGGCGGGGGGCCCTGACAGATACGCAGTATTTT.

V and J are TRBV25-1 and TRBJ1-4; the D is unclear. Trimming stripped 5 bases from V and 11 bases from J, with 21 bases between. The CDR3 contains 15 residues. CDR1 is MGHDK and CDR2 is SYGVNS in the germline V gene. The CDR3 DNA follows: TGTGCCAGCAGTTTTGCCACGTCCTCCGGAGGGAAACTGTTTTTT. Translation: CASSFATSSGGKLFF. Full variable domain (rest looked up from reference TRBV25-1 and TRBJ1-4): EADIYQTPRYLVIGTGKKITLECSQTMGHDKMYWYQQDPGMELHLIHYSYGVNSTEKGDLSSESTVSRIRTEHFPLTLESARPSHTSQYLCASSFATSSGGKLFFGSGTQLSVL.

This rearrangement joins TRBV6-6 to TRBJ1-5, with D hard to call. The CDR3 is 14 residues long. Trimming left V 6 bases short and J 6 bases short, with 15 bases between. CDR1 MNHNY and CDR2 SVGAGI come from the germline V gene (reference sequence). CDR3 region: CASRDQEVGQPQHF. The CDR3 nucleotides are TGTGCCAGCAGAGATCAAGAGGTTGGTCAGCCCCAGCATTTT.

This clone has a single count. The V and J genes are TRBV27 and TRBJ1-5; D is ambiguous. CDR1 and CDR2 from the germline V gene are MNHEY and SMNVEV (reference sequence). V was clipped by 6 bases and J by 7 bases, with 13 bases between them. CDR3 length equals 13 residues. The CDR3 DNA reads TGTGCCAGCAGATCGGGTTACGGGCAGCCCCAGCATTTT. This gives the protein CASRSGYGQPQHF.

This sequence joins TRBV9 and TRBJ1-1; D is unclear. Trimming left V 0 bases short and J 5 bases short, with 8 bases between. There are 13 residues in the CDR3. CDR1 and CDR2 from the germline V gene are SGDLS and YYNGEE. This chain's CDR3 is CASSVGSPTEAFF. As DNA, the CDR3 is TGTGCCAGCAGCGTAGGTTCCCCGACTGAAGCTTTCTTT.

The J gene is TRBJ2-7, the V gene TRBV18, with D possibly matching TRBD1 (5 bases). CDR1 and CDR2 (germline): KGHSH, LQKENI. CDR3 length: 16 amino acids. V dropped 1 base and J dropped 0 bases, with 13 bases sitting between them. The CDR3, as DNA: TGTGCCAGCTCACCACAAGAAGGGGTACCCTCCTACGAGCAGTACTTC. Translation: CASSPQEGVPSYEQYF. Full variable domain (remainder filled in from reference TRBV18 and TRBJ2-7): NAGVMQNPRHLVRRRGQEARLRCSPMKGHSHVYWYRQLPEEGLKFMVYLQKENIIDESGMPKERFSAEFPKEGPSILRIQQVVRGDSAAYFCASSPQEGVPSYEQYFGPGTRLTVT.

The chain links TRBV6-4 to TRBJ2-2, with D uncertain. This CDR3 has 13 residues. From germline, CDR1 is MRHNA and CDR2 SNTAGT. Trimming removed 8 bases from V and 1 base from J, with 8 bases in between. The CDR3 loop reads CASSSGNTGELFF. Here the CDR3 DNA reads TGTGCCAGCTCGTCAGGGAACACCGGGGAGCTGTTTTTT.

The V and J genes are TRBV19 and TRBJ1-2; 8 bases align to TRBD1. CDR3 length: 15 residues. Germline CDR1 and CDR2: LNHDA and SQIVND (reference sequence). Trimming took 5 bases from V and 1 from J; bases not matched to a gene: 6. The CDR3 sequence: CASSFGTGDNYGYTF. The CDR3 DNA sequence: TGTGCCAGTAGTTTCGGGACAGGAGATAACTATGGCTACACCTTC.

This chain connects TRBV27 to TRBJ1-1, with a tentative D call TRBD1 (6 bases). The CDR3 loop spans 13 amino acids. With 6 bases removed from V and 8 bases from J, the gap between germline ends came to 16 bases. Germline CDR1 and CDR2: MNHEY and SMNVEV (reference sequence). The CDR3 protein is CASSLKPGTEAFF. The CDR3 DNA follows: TGTGCCAGCAGCCTCAAACCCGGGACAGAAGCTTTCTTT.

The gene calls are TRBV3-1 (or the pseudogene TRBV3-2) and TRBJ2-4; D is possibly TRBD2 (6 bases). With 1 base removed from V and 3 bases from J, the gap between germline ends came to 13 bases. This CDR3 is 16 amino acids long. Germline values: CDR1 LGHDT, CDR2 YNNKEL (reference sequence). This CDR3 reads CASSQGEVQVKNIQYF. CDR3 nucleotide sequence: TGTGCCAGCAGCCAAGGGGAGGTACAGGTCAAAAACATTCAGTACTTC.

This sequence joins TRBV28 and TRBJ1-5, with 8 bases fitting TRBD1. CDR3 size: 16 residues. Per germline, CDR1 MDHEN and CDR2 SYDVKM. J lost 5 bases, V lost 2 bases, and 8 bases had no gene match. The DNA for the CDR3 is TGTGCCAGCAGTTTAAAGTCCACAGGGGGACATCAGCCCCAGCATTTT. Protein sequence: CASSLKSTGGHQPQHF.

The CDR3 DNA is TGTGCCAGCTCACCACCGGCGGGGGTGGACACTGAAGCTTTCTTT. As protein: CASSPPAGVDTEAFF. The chain recombines TRBV18 with TRBJ1-1; D perhaps matches TRBD1 (5 bases). Deletions cut 0 bases from V and 3 bases from J, with 11 bases between. CDR3 size: 15 residues. From germline, CDR1 is KGHSH and CDR2 LQKENI.

The chain recombines TRBV12-3 or TRBV12-4 with TRBJ2-1; D uncertain. V gave up 7 bases and J gave up 8 bases, with 9 bases separating them. The CDR3 covers 11 residues. In DNA, the CDR3 is TGTGCCAGCAAGATTGTGGATGAGCAGTTCTTC. It specifies CASKIVDEQFF.

The chain employs TRBV5-4 and TRBJ1-1, with 7 bases identical to TRBD1. This CDR3 has 14 amino acids. CDR1 is SGHNT and CDR2 is YYREEE in the germline V gene (reference sequence). J gave up 4 bases and V 4 bases, and 7 bases lay outside the gene matches. CDR3 sequence: CASSRTGGGTEAFF. Written as DNA, the CDR3 is TGTGCCAGCAGCCGGACAGGCGGGGGCACTGAAGCTTTCTTT.

This rearrangement joins TRBV7-9 to TRBJ1-1; no clear D. The CDR3 runs 14 residues. Trimming took 2 bases from V and 1 from J, leaving 8 bases between them. CDR1 is SEHNR and CDR2 is FQNEAQ in the germline V gene (reference sequence). The CDR3 nucleotides read TGTGCCAGCAGCTTAAGGGTAACGAACACTGAAGCTTTCTTT. Protein sequence: CASSLRVTNTEAFF.